Sequencing of this T cell receptor beta chain was carried out in a study of blood T cell repertoires in COVID-19 (dated by TCRdb to about 2020). For the study in its entirety: Samples from collaborators originated in the United States, Italy and Spain and spanned both the acute and convalescent phases of COVID-19. The sample metadata nearly always contained a de-identified subject ID, COVID-19 status, age in years and sex. The repertoires were released in a freely available public database meant as a resource for research on the immune response to SARS-CoV-2. Deeply sampled blood TCRbeta repertoires from subjects exposed to, actively infected with, or recovered from COVID-19 were included in the dataset. The material from the prospective study consisted of cDNA or gDNA derived from T cells, B-cell-depleted T cells, or PBMCs. Samples were obtained from the ongoing ImmuneRACE study (first 160 participants) and from 1,000 to 1,500 subjects provided by 6 global collaborators. Where available, HLA class I and class II types were obtained from metadata supplied by the sample provider rather than from assay-based typing. What the study reported, not specific to this receptor: The quantity of clinical and demographic metadata differed by source and by participant and was supplied without curation.

The immunoSEQ Assay, a bias-controlled multiplex PCR, was used to amplify TCRbeta CDR3 regions from genomic DNA. The study's own analysis went as follows. The number of nucleated cells in each sample was estimated by amplification of reference gene primers within the assay. To quantify the absolute abundance of each unique TCRbeta CDR3 rearrangement, sequence reads were collapsed and filtered. For each sample, productive Simpson clonality was calculated as the square root of Simpson's diversity index across productive rearrangements. TCRdb stores this immuneACCESS table with in-frame sequences only. Part of the clones is absent; in the studies checked, under half of the shortfall reflects unresolved V genes, and no reason is known for the rest. V, J and clone size are taken as reported in that table, and D and trimming were inferred from the DNA itself. Within this sample are roughly 34,000 clones, with 88% of them counted one time only. 11% to 15% of the sample rests with the top ten.

The germline ends are 13 bases apart after V is trimmed by 11 bases and J by 5 bases. The CDR3 starts with the cysteine, ends with the phenylalanine, and has 12 residues. CDR3 DNA is the only sequence kept; it has 36 bases, read in frame from the first base. Taken from the germline V gene, the CDR1 and CDR2 loops are MDHEN and SYDVKM. Each collaborating institution followed its own protocols to collect whole blood in K2EDTA tubes. For TCRbeta analysis, collaborators shipped samples in one of three forms: frozen whole blood, isolated PBMCs, or DNA extracted from either of those sample types. This clone occurred once. There is no known antigen for this receptor. The record has no base qualities; no much larger clone is one base away.

This TCR came from a man between 60 and 75 years old with active COVID-19. What was sequenced was peripheral blood. This chain joins TRBV28 to TRBJ2-1, and TRBD1 may be the D gene, going by 6 matching bases. The CDR3 has the sequence CAPTAGDNEQFF. In nucleotides, the sequence is TGTGCCCCCACGGCAGGGGACAATGAGCAGTTCTTC.